This note documents a single T cell receptor beta chain sequence. The clone's antigen remains unknown. No base-level quality is on record; no much larger clone is a single base apart. Different DNA sequences within this sample yield the same CDR3. TCR CDR3 regions were amplified from genomic DNA by multiplex PCR using the deep immunoSEQ assay. Extracted genomic DNA from each cell subset was distributed evenly across all wells of several immunoSEQ 96-well plates, and each plate was treated as a replicate. For sorted subsets, roughly 200 ng genomic DNA, equal to about 30,000 T cell genomes, was loaded into each replicate PCR. Purified libraries were measured with a Qubit 3.0 fluorometer, size-checked on a Bioanalyzer 2100, and measured again with the KAPA Library Quantification kit. Every immunoSEQ 96-well plate was sequenced on a separate single-read 150-cycle Illumina NextSeq 550 flow cell. On the study's bioinformatics: The immunoSEQ output contained only junctional sequences without quality scores, so filtering could not match that applied to full-length reads. Sequences were annotated with PyIR, a Python wrapper for IgBLAST v1.9, and V/J genes and CDR3 were assigned using IMGT germline references. Reads were filtered out if the reads had weak V/J assignments (E-value above 1e-6), no CDR3, stop codons, out-of-frame junctions, or ambiguous translated residues. V3J clonotypes were defined by identical inferred V gene, J gene, and CDR3 amino acid sequence. To compute the percentage overlap between repertoires, the number of shared unique clonotypes was divided by the size of the smaller repertoire. Three approaches were used to assess repertoire richness: RTK rarefaction, the Chao1 estimator, and Recon v2.1 estimates of unobserved clonotypes. Generation probabilities for all TCRbeta clonotypes obtained by the gDNA method from four donors were computed using OLGA. The table comes from immuneACCESS by way of TCRdb, which keeps in-frame sequences with V and J called. Part of the clones is missing from these tables; in studies checked, under half for an unresolved V gene and the rest for unknown reasons. The V and J calls and clone size were taken over from that table, and D and trimming were inferred from the DNA. The sample profile shows about 1,800,000 clones; approximately 95% of them were found once. 1.2% of the sample belongs to the ten largest clones.

The sample comes from a study of shared clonotypes between healthy human individuals (dated by TCRdb to about 2020). For context, the study as a whole: The cohort included three men and a couple of women between 18 and 49 years of age. For each donor, CD4 naive and CD4 memory were each run on three plates, CD8 naive on two plates, and CD8 memory on one plate. To estimate repertoire size and how much clonotype sharing occurs between individuals, the study deeply sequenced the blood TCR repertoires of five healthy adults. Different laboratories and diverse techniques were used to prepare libraries and sequence TCR repertoires, to increase sequencing depth and limit assay-specific biases. Each donor's leukapheresis produced roughly between about 0.8 and 10 billion PBMCs.

The investigation overall reported the following: Naive subsets generally had larger estimated clonotype richness than memory subsets. Pairwise subsampling indicated that sequencing depth was expected to affect the degree of clonotype sharing among donors. Sharing across a few donors was observed for around 5% of naive CD4, about 4% of naive CD8, about 2.5% of memory CD4, and about 0.4% of memory CD8 clonotypes. Rarefaction of sorted-subset datasets indicated incomplete sequencing despite the large sequencing depth. The small number of donors limited the genetic and exposure-history diversity represented. Clonotypes shared by all four sorted-subset donors showed higher generation probabilities than non-shared clonotypes. Sampling was restricted to blood, and TCR repertoires in tissue are likely to differ from TCR repertoires in blood.

For the CD8 naive samples, CD45RO-negative cells were positively selected for CCR7, yielding a CD45RA+CCR7+ population from which TemRA cells were excluded. Healthy HIV-negative adults with no recently reported acute infections or vaccinations were included as donors. All donors were Caucasian adults living in Nashville, Tennessee, USA. Blood was collected by leukapheresis, and PBMCs were isolated by Ficoll-Histopaque density gradient centrifugation and then cryopreserved in liquid nitrogen vapor phase. Analytical flow cytometry was used to check the purity and quantity of every magnetically sorted T cell population. Genomic DNA was isolated from each sorted fraction and quantified by UV absorbance on a Nanodrop 2000c. The specimen was naive CD8+ T cells sorted from blood. Taken with the paper, the label for cell subset or site translates to: CD45RA+CCR7+. This receptor was obtained from a man between 18 and 35 years old in good health.

The encoded CDR3 is CASSPGTAYNEQFF. Here is the DNA: TGTGCCAGCAGCCCCGGGACGGCGTACAATGAGCAGTTCTTC. The rearranged chain carries TRBV5-6 and TRBJ2-1; the D segment might be TRBD1 or TRBD2, since each matches 5 bases. CDR1 and CDR2 were assigned from the germline V gene as SGHDT and YYEEEE. V was cut back by 4 bases and J by 4 bases, leaving a gap of 12 bases between them. There are 14 amino acids in the CDR3, from cysteine to phenylalanine inclusive. Only the CDR3 portion is preserved as DNA: 42 bases, with reading frame beginning at the first base. When the CDR3 is completed using the reference TRBV5-6 and TRBJ2-1 genes on either side, the full variable domain is DAGVTQSPTHLIKTRGQQVTLRCSPKSGHDTVSWYQQALGQGPQFIFQYYEEEERQRGNFPDRFSGHQFPNYSSELNVNALLLGDSALYLCASSPGTAYNEQFFGPGTRLTVL.